Listed here are 27 T cell receptor beta chains from one sample, sequenced in a study of blood T cells in healthy people across ages. For the second PCR, which ran for about 7 to 11 cycles, a sample-barcoded 5' primer and a J-beta primer mix were used. TCRdb re-analysed the 5' RACE reads in MiXCR, keeping a single row per CDR3 protein. The table lists about 640,000 distinct CDR3 sequences, about 30% of them singletons. The sample comprised blood. These receptors were taken from a woman of 80 years or more in good health.

This clonotype was recorded a few times. The chain is built from TRBV4-3 and TRBJ2-2; 8 positions agree with TRBD2. The V segment lost 0 bases and the J segment 4 bases; nucleotides outside the gene matches: 4. Germline assignment: CDR1 LGHNA and CDR2 YSLEER. The CDR3 has 16 amino acids. The CDR3 DNA reads as TGCGCCAGCAGCCAAGACGGGAGGGCGAGCACCGGGGAGCTGTTTTTT. This gives the protein CASSQDGRASTGELFF.

This clonotype was seen a single time. Being one base from a much bigger clone, this may be a read error. The gene calls are TRBV20-1 and TRBJ2-7; the D call may be TRBD1 or TRBD2 (6 bases each). Trimming shortened V by 5 bases and J by 4 bases, and 12 bases separated the two germline ends. The CDR3 has 12 amino acids. Germline values: CDR1 DFQATT, CDR2 SNEGSKA (reference sequence). CDR3 sequence reads: CSASQGRYEQYV. The CDR3 nucleotides read TGCAGTGCTTCCCAGGGGAGGTACGAGCAGTACGTC.

In this sample, this clonotype turned up a few times. This sequence may be a read error, since a much larger clone differs from it by one base. This rearrangement joins TRBV7-2 to TRBJ2-7; 8 bases align to TRBD1. The J segment lost 1 base and the V segment lost 1 base, leaving 9 bases of the junction unmatched. The CDR3 length is 17 residues. Germline loops: CDR1 SGHTA, CDR2 FQGNSA. CDR3 coding DNA: TGTGCCAGCAGCTTAGTGTCCGAGACAGGGGTTTCCTACGAGCAGTACTTC. The encoded protein is CASSLVSETGVSYEQYF.

This clonotype was seen ten or more times. The chain joins TRBV5-1 to TRBJ2-5; perhaps TRBD1 as D (5 bases). The germline gives CDR1 SGHRS, CDR2 YFSETQ. This CDR3 is 16 amino acids long. V was shortened by 5 bases and J by 5 bases, with 22 bases between the two germline ends. CDR3 nucleotide sequence: TGCGCCAGCAGGGATGGTTCCAGGGATGATGAGGAGACCCAGTACTTC. Translation gives CASRDGSRDDEETQYF.

The chain combines TRBV5-1 with TRBJ2-7, with unresolved D. Germline V gives CDR1 SGHRS, CDR2 YFSETQ. The CDR3 spans 13 residues. Trimming cost V 1 base and J 5 bases, with 10 bases left between them. The CDR3 DNA reads TGCGCCAGCAGCTTGAGATGGCTGGACGAGCAGTACTTC. Amino acids: CASSLRWLDEQYF.

This clonotype occurred a few times. The rearrangement joins TRBV6-2 or TRBV6-3 to TRBJ2-5; D gene unclear. V was trimmed by 0 bases and J by 5 bases, leaving 10 bases between them. Germline V gives CDR1 MNHEY, CDR2 SVGEGT. The CDR3 is 14 residues long. The CDR3 DNA reads as TGTGCCAGCAGTTACTCAGACGGTCAGGAGACCCAGTACTTC. As protein: CASSYSDGQETQYF.

The sample holds many counts of this clonotype. V gene TRBV5-6 combines with J gene TRBJ2-3, with TRBD1 matching 9 bases. The V and J ends lost 7 bases and 2 bases, in that order; junction bases with no gene match: 8. This CDR3 region has 15 residues. In germline, CDR1 is SGHDT, CDR2 YYEEEE. The CDR3 nucleotides read TGTGCCAGCTCCACCAGGACAGGGGACACAGATACGCAGTATTTT. It codes for CASSTRTGDTDTQYF.

The CDR3 DNA is TGTGCCAGCAGGGGAGACACGGCTTGGGAAAAACTGTTTTTT. This codes for CASRGDTAWEKLFF. The gene calls are TRBV2 and TRBJ1-4; D is unclear. V lost 6 bases, J lost 8 bases, and 16 bases lay in between. This CDR3 region has 14 residues. Germline loops: CDR1 SNHLY, CDR2 FYNNEI.

The chain links TRBV13 to TRBJ1-2, with D unresolved. The CDR3 covers 17 residues. Looked up from germline, CDR1 is PRHDT and CDR2 is FYEKMQ (reference sequence). V dropped 3 bases and J dropped 0 bases, with 17 bases sitting between them. The CDR3 is CASSFLGGPLANYGYTF. Here the CDR3 DNA reads TGTGCCAGCAGCTTCCTTGGCGGCCCGCTAGCTAACTATGGCTACACCTTC.

This clonotype has a handful of counts. A much larger clone lies a single base off, so this may be a read error. This rearrangement joins TRBV29-1 to TRBJ2-5; TRBD1 matches 9 bases. The J call could be wrong; TRBJ2-1 is a better fit for the DNA end. The CDR3 is made up of 15 amino acids. Per the germline V gene, CDR1 is SQVTM and CDR2 is ANQGSEA. The CDR3: CSAGTGTGPQETQFF. The CDR3, as DNA: TGCAGCGCTGGGACAGGGACGGGTCCCCAAGAGACCCAGTTCTTC.

Points on this clonotype: A clone one base away is much larger, so this may be a read error. The chain joins TRBV20-1 to TRBJ2-5; D tentatively fits TRBD1 or TRBD2 (5 bases each). There are 14 residues in the CDR3. CDR1 and CDR2 from the germline V gene are DFQATT and SNEGSKA (reference sequence). V was cut by 7 bases and J by 5 bases, with 20 bases left in between. CDR3 DNA: TGCAGTGTGCCGGACATGGGAGTTCGGGAGACCCAGTACTTC. Its protein product is CSVPDMGVRETQYF.

This chain connects TRBV30 to TRBJ2-5; no reliable D call. With 1 base removed from V and 4 bases from J, the gap between germline ends came to 7 bases. Germline CDR1 GTSNPN, CDR2 SVGIG (reference sequence). This CDR3 comprises 12 residues. For the CDR3, the DNA is TGTGCCTGGAGTGAAAAGAGAGAGACCCAGTACTTC. The encoded protein is CAWSEKRETQYF.

This clonotype was recorded a few times. CDR3 DNA: TGTGCCACCAGCAGAGATTATGGCGGGGACCAGCCCCAGCATTTT. Its protein is CATSRDYGGDQPQHF. This chain links TRBV15 with TRBJ1-5; weak D call: TRBD1 (5 bases). CDR1 and CDR2 (germline): LNHNV, YYDKDF (reference sequence). This CDR3 contains 15 residues. Trimming left V 0 bases short and J 7 bases short, with 13 bases between. The variable domain in full, completed from reference TRBV15 and TRBJ1-5, reads DAMVIQNPRYQVTQFGKPVTLSCSQTLNHNVMYWYQQKSSQAPKLLFHYYDKDFNNEADTPDNFQSRRPNTSFCFLDIRSPGLGDTAMYLCATSRDYGGDQPQHFGDGTRLSIL.

This clonotype was detected ten times or more. The genes are TRBV29-1 and TRBJ2-1; 8 bases line up with TRBD1. CDR1 SQVTM and CDR2 ANQGSEA come from the germline V gene. Unmatched junction bases numbered 8, after V lost 6 bases and J lost 7 bases. The CDR3 loop spans 13 amino acids. The CDR3 DNA sequence: TGCAGCGTGGCGGGACAGGATGAGAATGAGCAGTTCTTC. Translated, it gives CSVAGQDENEQFF.

The chain employs TRBV7-9 and TRBJ2-5; a weak D match, TRBD2 (5 bases). The CDR3 contains 14 residues. V was clipped by 5 bases and J by 2 bases, with 12 bases between them. Germline-derived CDR1 and CDR2 are SEHNR and FQNEAQ (reference sequence). The CDR3 sequence is CASSPPGTQETQYF. CDR3 nucleotides: TGTGCCAGCAGCCCCCCGGGAACGCAAGAGACCCAGTACTTC.

A remark on this clonotype: A much more abundant neighbour one base away suggests this may be a read error. This chain connects TRBV6-5 to TRBJ2-5; D possibly matches TRBD1 or TRBD2 (6 bases each). The germline V and J ends were trimmed by 2 bases and 7 bases, with 14 bases remaining between them. Germline values: CDR1 MNHEY, CDR2 SVGAGI. CDR3 length: 14 amino acids. CDR3 sequence reads: CASSYGGPRGTQYF. CDR3 DNA sequence: TGTGCCAGCAGTTACGGGGGGCCCAGGGGGACCCAGTACTTC.

This clonotype was counted ten times or more. V gene TRBV28 combines with J gene TRBJ2-1; perhaps D is TRBD1 or TRBD2 (6 bases each). Trimming shortened V by 7 bases and J by 4 bases, and 17 bases separated the two germline ends. This CDR3 region has 15 residues. Germline CDR1 and CDR2: MDHEN and SYDVKM. DNA of the CDR3: TGTGCCAGCATGCGTTCCGGGGGCCTGTACAATGAGCAGTTCTTC. Protein product: CASMRSGGLYNEQFF.

Concerning this clonotype: A much larger clone sits a single nucleotide away, making a read error possible. As DNA, the CDR3 is TGTGCCAGCAACTCCGGGACAGGGGGATATGGCTACACCTTC. It yields the protein CASNSGTGGYGYTF. The chain couples TRBV6-1 to TRBJ1-2; 11 bases are shared with TRBD1. The CDR3 has 14 residues. CDR1 MNHNS and CDR2 SASEGT come from the germline V gene. V gave up 7 bases and J gave up 5 bases; unmatched junction bases: 6.

In DNA form, the CDR3 reads TGTGCCAGCAGCACACACAGGGGGCGTGTTGAAAAACTGTTTTTT. Translating it yields CASSTHRGRVEKLFF. The genes are TRBV27 and TRBJ1-4, with 9 bases aligning to TRBD1. V lost 6 bases to trimming and J lost 7 bases; unmatched junction nucleotides: 9. Germline-derived CDR1 and CDR2 are MNHEY and SMNVEV (reference sequence). CDR3 length equals 15 residues.

This clonotype has a count of ten or more. J is TRBJ2-5 and V is TRBV7-9; D is ambiguous. Germline V gives CDR1 SEHNR, CDR2 FQNEAQ (reference sequence). The CDR3 spans 14 residues. V dropped 2 bases and J dropped 3 bases, with 10 bases sitting between them. The CDR3 DNA follows: TGTGCCAGCAGCTTATTTGGACGGGAAGAGACCCAGTACTTC. This sequence encodes CASSLFGREETQYF.

Only a few counts were recorded for this clonotype. The chain couples TRBV27 to TRBJ1-2; tentatively, D is TRBD1 (5 bases). V gave up 4 bases and J gave up 3 bases, with 15 bases separating them. CDR3 length: 15 residues. The germline V gene has CDR1 MNHEY and CDR2 SMNVEV (reference sequence). CDR3 coding DNA: TGTGCCAGCAGTTCTCCCGGGGCGAATTACTATGGCTACACCTTC. Its translation is CASSSPGANYYGYTF.

In the case of this clonotype: A much more abundant neighbour one base away suggests this may be a read error. The chain combines TRBV6-1 with TRBJ2-1, with no clear D. The germline V and J ends were trimmed by 2 bases and 13 bases, with 12 bases remaining between them. Germline lookup yields CDR1 MNHNS and CDR2 SASEGT. The CDR3 has 12 amino acids. The CDR3 DNA follows: TGTGCCAGCAGTGAAAGGATGGAGACCCAGTTCTTC. It codes for CASSERMETQFF.

This clonotype was counted many times. The chain recombines TRBV20-1 with TRBJ2-7; TRBD2 is a possible D gene (6 bases). CDR1 is DFQATT, CDR2 SNEGSKA, per germline (reference sequence). V lost 0 bases to trimming and J lost 0 bases, with 18 bases between them. This CDR3 has 17 amino acids. CDR3 nucleotides: TGCAGTGCTAGAGATCGTCTAGGGACTTTTAGCTCCTACGAGCAGTACTTC. Residues: CSARDRLGTFSSYEQYF.

The chain has TRBV7-2 and TRBJ1-1; a possible D gene is TRBD1 (6 bases). V lost 4 bases to trimming and J lost 0 bases, with 24 bases between them. CDR1 SGHTA and CDR2 FQGNSA come from the germline V gene. This CDR3 is built from 19 residues. CDR3 in DNA: TGTGCCAGCAGCTCGAGCCGGGACGGGGGGCGGTACATGAACACTGAAGCTTTCTTT. Translation: CASSSSRDGGRYMNTEAFF.

This clonotype was found a few times. This chain links TRBV5-1 with TRBJ2-5; 12 bases align to TRBD2. Germline V gene lookup returns CDR1 SGHRS and CDR2 YFSETQ. This CDR3 spans 17 amino acids. Trimming cost V 4 bases and J 11 bases; bases outside gene matches: 18. The CDR3, as DNA: TGCGCCAGCAGCCGAACCACACTAGCGGGGGGTTCCAATGAGCAGTACTTC. It translates to CASSRTTLAGGSNEQYF.

This clonotype was observed many times. The V call is TRBV28, the J call TRBJ2-5; TRBD1 matches 8 bases. The CDR3 consists of 14 residues. Germline trimming cut 6 bases from V and 11 bases from J; bases unmatched to any gene: 14. The germline CDR1 and CDR2 sequences are MDHEN and SYDVKM. CDR3 DNA: TGTGCCAGCAGACCACAGGGGGAGGCTTTTGAGCAGTACTTC. Its translation is CASRPQGEAFEQYF.

As to this clonotype: This clone may be a read error of a much larger clone one base away. CDR3 coding DNA: TGTGCCAGCAGCCTAAGACCGCCTCAAGAGACCCAGTTCTTC. Translation gives CASSLRPPQETQFF. The rearrangement joins TRBV11-2 to TRBJ2-5; unclear D gene. The J call is doubtful: the DNA matches TRBJ2-1 better. The germline V gene encodes CDR1 SGHAT and CDR2 FQNNGV. The CDR3 is made up of 14 amino acids.